Below, 32 T cell receptor beta chains from the same sample are listed, as sequenced in a study of blood T cell repertoires in COVID-19. Sequenced by immunoSEQ multiplex PCR; TCRdb stores in-frame clones only, minus some. The table lists around 150,000 clones, over 85% of them singletons, with over 3.5% in the top ten. Sample: peripheral blood. These receptor sequences come from a woman between 45 and 60 years old with acute or convalescent COVID-19.

The chain combines TRBV6-1 with TRBJ1-2; the D gene is possibly TRBD1 (6 bases). CDR1 and CDR2 from the germline V gene are MNHNS and SASEGT. The CDR3 runs 15 residues. Trimming removed 2 bases at V and 1 base at J, with 11 bases between. Here the CDR3 DNA reads TGTGCCAGCAGTGAATGGGACACCCTTAACTATGGCTACACCTTC. Its protein product is CASSEWDTLNYGYTF.

The CDR3 here is CATSTGGPTDTQYF. CDR3 DNA: TGTGCCACCAGTACAGGGGGCCCCACAGATACGCAGTATTTT. The rearrangement uses TRBV24-1 and TRBJ2-3; TRBD1 matches at 9 bases. The CDR3 sequence is 14 residues long. Trimming removed 6 bases from V and 2 bases from J; junction bases left unmatched: 2. Germline-derived CDR1 and CDR2 are KGHDR and SFDVKD.

This chain uses TRBV10-1 with TRBJ2-3; D may be TRBD2 (6 bases). This CDR3 has 15 amino acids. The germline gives CDR1 WNHNN, CDR2 SYGVQD (reference sequence). The V and J ends lost 3 bases and 4 bases respectively, with 14 bases between them. This CDR3 is CASSDERRGADTQYF. CDR3 in DNA: TGCGCCAGCAGTGATGAGCGACGCGGGGCAGATACGCAGTATTTT.

The V gene is TRBV12-3 or TRBV12-4, the J gene TRBJ1-1; D uncertain. Between the trimmed V and J ends, which lost 2 bases and 3 bases, there was a span of 7 bases. The CDR3 sequence is 13 residues long. The DNA of the CDR3 is TGTGCCAGCAGTTTAAGGAGGGACACTGAAGCTTTCTTT. Translated, it gives CASSLRRDTEAFF.

The CDR3 sequence is CASSLASGYGSYEQYF. The CDR3 DNA sequence: TGTGCCAGCAGCTTAGCGTCAGGGTACGGCTCCTACGAGCAGTACTTC. The chain joins TRBV7-9 to TRBJ2-7; possibly TRBD1 for D (5 bases). V was clipped by 0 bases and J by 0 bases, with 12 bases between them. CDR1 and CDR2 (germline): SEHNR, FQNEAQ (reference sequence). The CDR3 spans 16 residues.

The V and J genes are TRBV5-5 and TRBJ2-1; TRBD2 aligns across 9 bases. V shed 1 base and J 7 bases; nucleotides not matched to a gene: 6. The germline gives CDR1 SGHKS, CDR2 YYEKEE (reference sequence). CDR3 length: 15 residues. The CDR3, as DNA: TGTGCCAGCAGCTTGTTCAGCGGGGGGAGAAATGAGCAGTTCTTC. Residues: CASSLFSGGRNEQFF.

The gene calls are TRBV3-1 (or the pseudogene TRBV3-2) and TRBJ2-7, with D unclear. The CDR3 is made up of 13 amino acids. Germline V lookup: CDR1 LGHDT, CDR2 YNNKEL (reference sequence). The V end lost 3 bases, the J end lost 3 bases, and 9 bases lay between the germline ends. CDR3 in amino acids: CASSHGSHYEQYF. DNA of the CDR3: TGTGCCAGCAGCCACGGTTCTCACTACGAGCAGTACTTC.

The rearrangement links TRBV5-3 to TRBJ1-3, with D hard to call. TRBV5-3 has ORF status, its function being uncertain. The CDR3 has 17 residues. V shed 0 bases and J shed 0 bases, with 13 bases lying between them. The CDR3 DNA follows: TGTGCCAGAAGCTTGGATTGTAGCGACTGCTCTGGAAACACCATATATTTT. Its translation: CARSLDCSDCSGNTIYF.

The rearrangement joins TRBV2 to TRBJ1-5, with TRBD1 as a possible D gene (5 bases). This CDR3 contains 12 residues. CDR1 is SNHLY, CDR2 FYNNEI, per germline. V lost 4 bases and J 7 bases, leaving 8 bases between the germline ends. The CDR3 loop reads CASSGQSQPQHF. CDR3 coding DNA: TGTGCCAGCAGTGGACAGTCCCAGCCCCAGCATTTT.

The chain uses TRBV6-5 and TRBJ1-2, with 9 bases fitting TRBD1. Germline V lookup: CDR1 MNHEY, CDR2 SVGAGI. The CDR3 runs to 13 residues. V lost 6 bases to trimming and J lost 6 bases; unmatched junction nucleotides: 5. The CDR3 nucleotides read TGTGCCAGCAGACCACAGGGGGCCCATGGCTACACCTTC. As protein: CASRPQGAHGYTF.

The rearrangement uses TRBV2 and TRBJ1-2; the D is unclear. Trimming pared 5 bases from V and 2 bases from J, leaving 9 bases between. The germline CDR1 and CDR2 sequences are SNHLY and FYNNEI. CDR3 length: 13 residues. CDR3 sequence (DNA): TGTGCCAGCAGTTCCAATCAGAACTATGGCTACACCTTC. This encodes CASSSNQNYGYTF. The complete variable domain, with remaining parts taken from reference TRBV2 and TRBJ1-2, reads EPEVTQTPSHQVTQMGQEVILRCVPISNHLYFYWYRQILGQKVEFLVSFYNNEISEKSEIFDDQFSVERPDGSNFTLKIRSTKLEDSAMYFCASSSNQNYGYTFGSGTRLTVV.

The chain joins TRBV18 to TRBJ1-1; D unresolved. Trimming cost V 5 bases and J 0 bases, with 10 bases left between them. This CDR3 contains 14 residues. Per germline, CDR1 KGHSH and CDR2 LQKENI. The CDR3: CASSKDFLNTEAFF. CDR3 sequence (DNA): TGTGCCAGCTCAAAGGACTTTTTGAACACTGAAGCTTTCTTT.

The gene calls are TRBV19 and TRBJ2-7, with TRBD2 matching over 11 bases. The length of the CDR3 is 11 residues. V gave up 5 bases and J gave up 13 bases; unmatched junction bases: 4. Germline CDR1 LNHDA, CDR2 SQIVND (reference sequence). Written as DNA, the CDR3 is TGTGCCAGTAGTGCGACTAGCGGGATCTACTTC. Amino acid sequence: CASSATSGIYF.

The chain uses TRBV28 and TRBJ2-7; 8 bases are shared with TRBD1. Germline V gene lookup returns CDR1 MDHEN and CDR2 SYDVKM. The CDR3 length is 15 residues. Unmatched junction bases numbered 6, after V lost 3 bases and J lost 2 bases. The CDR3 reads CASSFAQTGAYEQYF. CDR3 DNA: TGTGCCAGCAGTTTCGCTCAGACAGGGGCCTACGAGCAGTACTTC.

The rearrangement uses TRBV5-6 and TRBJ1-2, with a weak D call TRBD1 (6 bases). V lost 4 bases and J 4 bases, leaving 11 bases between the germline ends. Germline V lookup: CDR1 SGHDT, CDR2 YYEEEE. CDR3 length equals 13 residues. The DNA for the CDR3 is TGTGCCAGCAGCGTGACAGGAGCCTATGGCTACACCTTC. Translated, it gives CASSVTGAYGYTF.

This chain connects TRBV5-8 to TRBJ1-1; maybe TRBD1 (6 bases). Trimming took 4 bases from V and 10 from J, leaving 14 bases between them. From germline, CDR1 is SGHTS and CDR2 YDEGEE. CDR3 length: 12 amino acids. The CDR3 spells CASSTLGATAFF. In DNA form, the CDR3 reads TGTGCCAGCAGCACGCTGGGGGCAACAGCTTTCTTT.

This chain joins TRBV7-9 and TRBJ1-2; possible D gene TRBD1, 5 bases. V gave up 3 bases and J gave up 0 bases, with 17 bases separating them. In germline, CDR1 is SEHNR, CDR2 FQNEAQ (reference sequence). This CDR3 spans 17 amino acids. The chain's CDR3 is CASSFSGGEEANYGYTF. The CDR3 DNA follows: TGTGCCAGCAGCTTTAGCGGGGGGGAGGAAGCTAACTATGGCTACACCTTC.

This chain uses TRBV7-3 with TRBJ2-5; TRBD1 is a possible D gene (6 bases). The CDR3 is made up of 14 amino acids. The germline CDR1 and CDR2 sequences are SGHTA and FQGTGA. V was shortened by 0 bases and J by 5 bases, with 10 bases between the two germline ends. CDR3 sequence reads: CASSLTGGEETQYF. Written as DNA, the CDR3 is TGTGCCAGCAGCTTAACAGGGGGAGAGGAGACCCAGTACTTC. The full variable domain, in which reference TRBV7-3 and TRBJ2-5 provide the parts outside the CDR3, is GAGVSQTPSNKVTEKGKYVELRCDPISGHTALYWYRQSLGQGPEFLIYFQGTGAADDSGLPNDRFFAVRPEGSVSTLKIQRTERGDSAVYLCASSLTGGEETQYFGPGTRLLVL.

The chain employs TRBV6-4 and TRBJ1-2; TRBD1 aligns across 12 bases. The CDR3 spans 15 residues. From germline, CDR1 is MRHNA and CDR2 SNTAGT. V lost 11 bases, J lost 8 bases, and 15 bases stayed unmatched. CDR3 coding DNA: TGTGCCTCCCGAAGGGACAGGGGGCGATCGGGCGGCTACACCTTC. Its translation is CASRRDRGRSGGYTF.

The rearrangement links TRBV9 to TRBJ2-7; 7 bases are shared with TRBD1. Germline trimming cut 1 base from V and 0 bases from J; bases unmatched to any gene: 1. CDR3 size: 14 residues. Germline CDR1 reads SGDLS; CDR2 reads YYNGEE. As DNA, the CDR3 is TGTGCCAGCAGCGTAAGGGACAGCTCCTACGAGCAGTACTTC. Amino acid sequence: CASSVRDSSYEQYF.

V is TRBV5-1 and J is TRBJ1-1, with 8 bases lining up with TRBD1. CDR1 and CDR2 (germline): SGHRS, YFSETQ. This CDR3 spans 14 amino acids. After removal of 0 bases from V and 4 bases from J, the junction contained 2 bases not matched to a gene. This CDR3 is CASSLATGGTEAFF. The CDR3 DNA follows: TGCGCCAGCAGCTTGGCCACAGGGGGCACTGAAGCTTTCTTT. Full variable domain (remainder filled in from reference TRBV5-1 and TRBJ1-1): KAGVTQTPRYLIKTRGQQVTLSCSPISGHRSVSWYQQTPGQGLQFLFEYFSETQRNKGNFPGRFSGRQFSNSRSEMNVSTLELGDSALYLCASSLATGGTEAFFGQGTRLTVV.

The CDR3 here is CASSARWTSGLSGNEQFF. CDR3 DNA sequence: TGTGCCAGCAGCGCCCGCTGGACTAGCGGTCTTAGTGGGAATGAGCAGTTCTTC. The chain joins TRBV9 to TRBJ2-1; the match to TRBD2 covers 10 bases. Looked up from germline, CDR1 is SGDLS and CDR2 is YYNGEE. V shed 3 bases, J shed 7 bases, and the junction held 16 bases outside the gene matches. The CDR3 spans 18 residues.

The V call is TRBV7-2, the J call TRBJ1-3; 7 nucleotides match TRBD1. The CDR3 totals 16 residues. Germline loops: CDR1 SGHTA, CDR2 FQGNSA. V gave up 5 bases and J gave up 1 base; unmatched junction bases: 8. CDR3 amino acids: CASSPDREGSGNTIYF. The CDR3 DNA is TGTGCCAGCAGCCCCGACAGGGAAGGTTCTGGAAACACCATATATTTT.

The genes are TRBV11-1 and TRBJ1-4, with a tentative D call TRBD1 (5 bases). Trimming pared 6 bases from V and 8 bases from J, leaving 16 bases between. Germline assignment: CDR1 SGHAT and CDR2 FQDESV (reference sequence). CDR3 length: 14 amino acids. The CDR3 DNA is TGTGCCAGCAGTATGATAGGGGCGCGGGAAAAACTGTTTTTT. Translating it yields CASSMIGAREKLFF.

J is TRBJ2-2 and V is TRBV7-8; 10 nucleotides match TRBD1. The CDR3 consists of 15 residues. V dropped 5 bases and J dropped 5; count of bases not matched to a gene: 5. The germline V gene encodes CDR1 SGHVS and CDR2 FQNEAQ. The CDR3 nucleotides are TGTGCCAGCAGCCGATGGACAGGGGGGACCGGGGAGCTGTTTTTT. Protein sequence: CASSRWTGGTGELFF.

The chain links TRBV18 to TRBJ1-5, with D perhaps matching TRBD1 (5 bases). The CDR3 is 14 residues long. CDR1 KGHSH and CDR2 LQKENI come from the germline V gene. V was clipped by 6 bases and J by 4 bases, with 13 bases between them. Here the CDR3 reads CASSGDSANQPQHF. DNA for the CDR3: TGTGCCAGCTCTGGAGACAGCGCTAATCAGCCCCAGCATTTT. Combining the CDR3 with reference TRBV18 and TRBJ1-5 gives the whole variable domain NAGVMQNPRHLVRRRGQEARLRCSPMKGHSHVYWYRQLPEEGLKFMVYLQKENIIDESGMPKERFSAEFPKEGPSILRIQQVVRGDSAAYFCASSGDSANQPQHFGDGTRLSIL.

This clone was detected only once. V usage is TRBV6-5 and J usage is TRBJ1-6; tentatively, D is TRBD1 (5 bases). The CDR3 extends over 14 amino acids. Germline values: CDR1 MNHEY, CDR2 SVGAGI. V lost 7 bases and J 10 bases, leaving 17 bases between the germline ends. CDR3 region: CASNNRRSLSPLHF. CDR3 nucleotides: TGTGCCAGCAACAACAGGCGATCTTTATCACCCCTCCACTTT.

This clone has a single count. The chain joins TRBV18 to TRBJ1-3, with D possibly matching TRBD1 (6 bases). The CDR3 totals 15 residues. Looked up from germline, CDR1 is KGHSH and CDR2 is LQKENI. Trimming took off 1 base at V and 2 bases at J, with 9 bases between the two ends. DNA for the CDR3: TGTGCCAGCTCACCACAGGGGGTGACTGGAAACACCATATATTTT. Encoded protein: CASSPQGVTGNTIYF.

V usage is TRBV30 and J usage is TRBJ1-5; D ambiguous. The CDR3 length is 16 residues. V gave up 3 bases and J gave up 0 bases, with 15 bases separating them. In germline, CDR1 is GTSNPN, CDR2 SVGIG (reference sequence). The CDR3 bases are TGTGCCTGGAGACCCCGCGGCAGCTATAGCAATCAGCCCCAGCATTTT. It is translated as CAWRPRGSYSNQPQHF.

The chain joins TRBV7-6 to TRBJ2-7; D not certain. The CDR3 extends over 14 amino acids. Germline V gene lookup returns CDR1 SGHVS and CDR2 FNYEAQ. V lost 1 base and J 0 bases, leaving 7 bases between the germline ends. CDR3 nucleotide sequence: TGTGCCAGCAGCTTAGATACTTACTCCTACGAGCAGTACTTC. It codes for CASSLDTYSYEQYF. Variable domain in full (rest from reference TRBV7-6 and TRBJ2-7): GAGVSQSPRYKVTKRGQDVALRCDPISGHVSLYWYRQALGQGPEFLTYFNYEAQQDKSGLPNDRFSAERPEGSISTLTIQRTEQRDSAMYRCASSLDTYSYEQYFGPGTRLTVT.

The chain employs TRBV7-9 and TRBJ2-5, with TRBD1 matching over 7 bases. The CDR3 has 14 amino acids. CDR1 is SEHNR, CDR2 FQNEAQ, per germline (reference sequence). With V trimmed by 5 bases and J by 3 bases, 6 bases remained unmatched. Here the CDR3 reads CASSPQTGKETQYF. The CDR3 region has the DNA TGTGCCAGCAGCCCTCAGACAGGGAAAGAGACCCAGTACTTC.

V and J are TRBV19 and TRBJ1-1, with 12 bases identical to TRBD1. The germline gives CDR1 LNHDA, CDR2 SQIVND (reference sequence). The V and J ends lost 4 bases and 4 bases, in that order; junction bases with no gene match: 7. This CDR3 has 16 amino acids. CDR3 sequence reads: CASSRGDRGHVTEAFF. CDR3 in DNA: TGTGCCAGTAGTAGGGGGGACAGGGGGCACGTCACTGAAGCTTTCTTT. The whole variable domain, filled in from reference TRBV19 and TRBJ1-1, reads DGGITQSPKYLFRKEGQNVTLSCEQNLNHDAMYWYRQDPGQGLRLIYYSQIVNDFQKGDIAEGYSVSREKKESFPLTVTSAQKNPTAFYLCASSRGDRGHVTEAFFGQGTRLTVV.